This TCR beta chain was documented in a study of lymphopenia after photon versus proton radiotherapy. General study results and limits: A bigger post-nadir fall in TCR diversity correlated inversely with survival time in deceased patients. Proton therapy kept repertoires fairly stable, unlike photons, which gained effector/memory cells.

With regard to this clone: What it binds is unknown.

Sequencing used immunoSEQ multiplex PCR; TCRdb keeps in-frame clones, though not all of them. Of 43,000 or so clones in the sample, around 86% were seen once. Trimming cost V 4 bases and J 7 bases, with 14 bases left between them. The CDR3 is made up of 14 amino acids. Germline V gives CDR1 MNHNS, CDR2 SASEGT. The gene calls are TRBV6-1 and TRBJ1-5, with D maybe TRBD1 (6 bases). This clonotype originated in a man aged 35 to 55 with gastric cancer. Specimen: peripheral blood, collected from a patient treated with photon-based radiotherapy. The CDR3 region is CASSGGQGWQPQHF. The CDR3 nucleotides read TGTGCCAGCAGTGGGGGGCAGGGGTGGCAGCCCCAGCATTTT.